One and the same sample provided the 32 T cell receptor beta chains below, sequenced in a study of T cell responses to AZD1222 COVID-19 vaccine. Only in-frame clones appear in the TCRdb table, and some are missing; sequencing was by immunoSEQ multiplex PCR. In the table there are around 130,000 clones, 70% to 90% of which are singletons. Sample: peripheral blood, taken on day 0 of AZD1222 vaccination. The receptors originated from an adult in good health.

The chain links TRBV4-1 to TRBJ2-1, with 10 positions matching TRBD2. The V and J ends lost 1 base and 6 bases, in that order; junction bases with no gene match: 6. Germline V gene lookup returns CDR1 MGHRA and CDR2 YSYEKL. The CDR3 spans 16 residues. The CDR3 sequence: CASSQVPAGGSNEQFF. CDR3 sequence (DNA): TGCGCCAGCAGCCAAGTTCCAGCGGGGGGGTCCAATGAGCAGTTCTTC.

V and J are TRBV18 and TRBJ2-5; 7 bases are shared with TRBD2. The germline CDR1 and CDR2 sequences are KGHSH and LQKENI. V lost 3 bases, J lost 5 bases, and 9 bases stayed unmatched. The CDR3 length is 15 residues. The CDR3 loop reads CASSPKRDFSETQYF. In nucleotides, the CDR3 is TGTGCCAGCTCACCGAAGCGGGACTTCTCGGAGACCCAGTACTTC.

The sample holds one count of this clone. V usage is TRBV2 and J usage is TRBJ1-5; D unclear. The germline V and J ends were trimmed by 7 bases and 0 bases, with 13 bases remaining between them. CDR3 size: 15 residues. Germline-derived CDR1 and CDR2 are SNHLY and FYNNEI. CDR3 in amino acids: CASKSSWGSNQPQHF. CDR3 DNA sequence: TGTGCCAGCAAATCATCTTGGGGTAGCAATCAGCCCCAGCATTTT.

The chain joins TRBV19 to TRBJ2-7, with D tentatively TRBD1 (6 bases). Germline V CDR1 and CDR2: LNHDA, SQIVND (reference sequence). The V end was cut by 6 bases, the J end by 2 bases, with 14 bases between. The CDR3 has 14 residues. The CDR3 here is CASSPTDSAYEQYF. The CDR3 bases are TGTGCCAGTAGCCCAACGGACAGCGCCTACGAGCAGTACTTC.

In DNA, the CDR3 is TGTGCCTGGAGTGGGGGACAGGGTGATAATTCACCCCTCCACTTT. Translating gives CAWSGGQGDNSPLHF. The chain joins TRBV30 to TRBJ1-6, with 9 bases aligning to TRBD1. The CDR3 loop spans 15 amino acids. The germline V gene has CDR1 GTSNPN and CDR2 SVGIG (reference sequence). V shed 1 base, J shed 5 bases, and the junction held 3 bases outside the gene matches.

This chain joins TRBV27 and TRBJ2-1, with D perhaps TRBD2 (5 bases). Per germline, CDR1 MNHEY and CDR2 SMNVEV (reference sequence). Trimming stripped 6 bases from V and 6 bases from J, with 9 bases between. The CDR3 sequence is 12 residues long. The CDR3 bases are TGTGCCAGCAGGGCGCGGGTCAATGAGCAGTTCTTC. Residues: CASRARVNEQFF.

V usage is TRBV30 and J usage is TRBJ2-1; a possible D gene is TRBD1 (5 bases). This CDR3 spans 15 amino acids. The germline gives CDR1 GTSNPN, CDR2 SVGIG (reference sequence). V lost 0 bases to trimming and J lost 10 bases, with 19 bases between them. CDR3 in DNA: TGTGCCTGGAGTGTACTATCCTCCAGGGTTGGGGAGCAGTTCTTC. Encoded protein: CAWSVLSSRVGEQFF.

This chain uses TRBV7-9 with TRBJ2-1; D uncertain. CDR3 length equals 13 residues. Trimming took 1 base from V and 4 from J, leaving 5 bases between them. Germline V CDR1 and CDR2: SEHNR, FQNEAQ (reference sequence). CDR3 sequence reads: CASSLGLYNEQFF. CDR3 nucleotide sequence: TGTGCCAGCAGCTTAGGGCTTTACAATGAGCAGTTCTTC.

The rearrangement links TRBV27 to TRBJ1-2; D not resolved. Germline lookup yields CDR1 MNHEY and CDR2 SMNVEV (reference sequence). This CDR3 region has 17 residues. V lost 3 bases to trimming and J lost 8 bases, with 25 bases between them. The CDR3 nucleotides read TGTGCCAGCAGTTTGATCCCCTCTATAGGCCTTTCGGAGGGCTACACCTTC. Its translation: CASSLIPSIGLSEGYTF.

The CDR3 loop reads CASSPRQGASGAFF. The CDR3, as DNA: TGTGCCAGCAGCCCGAGACAGGGAGCCTCTGGAGCTTTCTTT. The genes are TRBV9 and TRBJ1-1; 7 positions match TRBD1. In germline, CDR1 is SGDLS, CDR2 YYNGEE. CDR3 size: 14 residues. V dropped 4 bases and J dropped 10; count of bases not matched to a gene: 13.

CDR3 sequence reads: CASSLATGEKLFF. The CDR3 nucleotides are TGTGCCAGCAGTTTAGCGACGGGTGAAAAACTGTTTTTT. The chain couples TRBV12-3 or TRBV12-4 to TRBJ1-4; D ambiguous. The V end lost 0 bases, the J end lost 7 bases, and 6 bases lay between the germline ends. CDR3 size: 13 residues.

In this sample, this clone turned up a few times. The chain is built from TRBV6-4 and TRBJ2-3; unclear D gene. Trimming left V 4 bases short and J 2 bases short, with 10 bases between. CDR1 and CDR2 from the germline V gene are MRHNA and SNTAGT. The CDR3 consists of 14 residues. The chain's CDR3 is CASSADGDTDTQYF. CDR3 DNA: TGTGCCAGCAGTGCTGATGGGGACACAGATACGCAGTATTTT.

The rearrangement joins TRBV6-5 to TRBJ2-7; possible D gene TRBD1, 6 bases. CDR1 is MNHEY and CDR2 is SVGAGI in the germline V gene. The CDR3 totals 14 residues. Between the trimmed V and J ends, which lost 6 bases and 2 bases, there was a span of 14 bases. The CDR3 sequence: CASRQGQQAYEQYF. CDR3 in DNA: TGTGCCAGCAGGCAGGGACAACAGGCCTACGAGCAGTACTTC.

The chain combines TRBV21-1 with TRBJ1-2; the table's D call TRBD1 went unverified against the DNA. TRBV21-1 is an annotated pseudogene. The CDR3 runs 13 residues. CDR3: CASSNCAGYGYTF. The DNA for the CDR3 is TGTGCCAGCAGCAATTGCGCAGGGTATGGCTACACCTTC.

The chain employs TRBV9 and TRBJ1-2; D remains unclear. V lost 0 bases, J lost 0 bases, and 12 bases lay in between. The CDR3 runs to 16 residues. Germline loops: CDR1 SGDLS, CDR2 YYNGEE. CDR3 nucleotides: TGTGCCAGCAGCGTAGACCGTGGAGGAACTAACTATGGCTACACCTTC. Translated, it gives CASSVDRGGTNYGYTF.

This clone was picked up a small number of times. V gene TRBV3-1 (or the pseudogene TRBV3-2) combines with J gene TRBJ1-1; D gene ambiguous. Germline CDR1 is LGHDT and CDR2 is YNNKEL (reference sequence). Trimming shortened V by 6 bases and J by 8 bases, and 10 bases separated the two germline ends. CDR3 size: 11 residues. The CDR3: CASSQSGEAFF. The CDR3 DNA reads as TGTGCCAGCAGTCAATCGGGAGAAGCTTTCTTT.

The chain has TRBV6-5 and TRBJ1-5; D is possibly TRBD1 (5 bases). The length of the CDR3 is 15 residues. Germline CDR1 MNHEY, CDR2 SVGAGI. Trimming shortened V by 8 bases and J by 2 bases, and 16 bases separated the two germline ends. This CDR3 is CASCNSQGGNQPQHF. The DNA of the CDR3 is TGTGCCAGCTGTAATTCGCAGGGAGGCAATCAGCCCCAGCATTTT.

CDR3 sequence reads: CASEGRSGYTF. CDR3 coding DNA: TGTGCCAGCGAGGGCCGGTCGGGCTACACCTTC. The chain uses TRBV6-1 and TRBJ1-2; no definite D call. Germline values: CDR1 MNHNS, CDR2 SASEGT. V lost 8 bases to trimming and J lost 8 bases, with 12 bases between them. The CDR3 loop spans 11 amino acids.

This clone was seen only a few times. The chain links TRBV5-1 to TRBJ1-2; TRBD1 aligns across 8 bases. CDR3 length: 16 amino acids. V was pared by 0 bases and J by 5 bases, with 9 bases of the junction left unmatched. The germline V gene has CDR1 SGHRS and CDR2 YFSETQ. CDR3 residues: CASSLDTTGGLYGYTF. CDR3 coding DNA: TGCGCCAGCAGCTTGGACACTACAGGGGGATTATATGGCTACACCTTC.

The J gene is TRBJ1-5, the V gene TRBV6-2 or TRBV6-3, with TRBD1 matching over 7 bases. The germline V gene encodes CDR1 MNHEY and CDR2 SVGEGT. The CDR3 runs 17 residues. Trimming removed 2 bases from V and 1 base from J; junction bases left unmatched: 8. CDR3 coding DNA: TGTGCCAGCAGTTACAGAAGGGGGCTGAGAAGCAATCAGCCCCAGCATTTT. As protein: CASSYRRGLRSNQPQHF.

The J gene is TRBJ1-6, the V gene TRBV6-2 or TRBV6-3, with D hard to call. CDR3 size: 14 residues. V was clipped by 5 bases and J by 7 bases, with 12 bases between them. Germline values: CDR1 MNHEY, CDR2 SVGEGT. CDR3 coding DNA: TGTGCCAGCAGTACACCGGGAATAAATTCACCCCTCCACTTT. Encoded protein: CASSTPGINSPLHF.

The chain employs TRBV27 and TRBJ1-1; the D gene is possibly TRBD1 (5 bases). V was shortened by 2 bases and J by 0 bases, with 7 bases between the two germline ends. Germline assignment: CDR1 MNHEY and CDR2 SMNVEV (reference sequence). This CDR3 is 14 amino acids long. DNA of the CDR3: TGTGCCAGCAGTTTAGGGGCGGTGAACACTGAAGCTTTCTTT. It encodes CASSLGAVNTEAFF.

The chain links TRBV7-2 to TRBJ2-1, with 12 bases aligning to TRBD2. The CDR3 consists of 15 residues. The germline V gene encodes CDR1 SGHTA and CDR2 FQGNSA. J was trimmed by 9 bases and V by 4 bases; bases with no gene match: 7. The CDR3 DNA follows: TGTGCCAGCAGCTCCCGACTAGCGGGAGTCCTTGAGCAGTTCTTC. It codes for CASSSRLAGVLEQFF.

The CDR3 is CASSLGGGGSLRQFF. DNA for the CDR3: TGTGCCAGCAGCTTAGGTGGAGGGGGTAGCTTGAGGCAGTTCTTC. The chain combines TRBV7-9 with TRBJ2-1; D may be TRBD1 or TRBD2 (6 bases each). Germline V lookup: CDR1 SEHNR, CDR2 FQNEAQ (reference sequence). The CDR3 contains 15 residues. Deletions cut 1 base from V and 12 bases from J, with 19 bases between.

V is TRBV9 and J is TRBJ1-4; 9 bases fit TRBD1. Trimming removed 5 bases from V and 8 bases from J; junction bases left unmatched: 7. This CDR3 is 14 amino acids long. The germline CDR1 and CDR2 sequences are SGDLS and YYNGEE. The CDR3 loop reads CASSKQGAGEKLFF. CDR3 DNA: TGTGCCAGCAGTAAACAGGGGGCTGGGGAAAAACTGTTTTTT.

The rearrangement links TRBV4-3 to TRBJ1-2; weak D call: TRBD1 (5 bases). V was cut by 0 bases and J by 3 bases, with 11 bases left in between. The CDR3 is 15 amino acids. The germline V gene encodes CDR1 LGHNA and CDR2 YSLEER. The CDR3 protein is CASSQDRAGYYGYTF. CDR3 in DNA: TGCGCCAGCAGCCAAGATCGAGCAGGGTACTATGGCTACACCTTC.

The chain employs TRBV6-9 and TRBJ2-5; 7 bases are shared with TRBD1. The germline V gene encodes CDR1 MNHGY and CDR2 SVAAGI. V shed 2 bases and J 5 bases; nucleotides not matched to a gene: 14. There are 17 residues in the CDR3. Here the CDR3 reads CASSYKPEKGGIETQYF. The CDR3, as DNA: TGTGCCAGCAGTTATAAGCCCGAAAAAGGGGGCATCGAGACCCAGTACTTC.

This clone was seen a few times. The rearrangement joins TRBV11-2 to TRBJ2-1, with 12 bases matching TRBD2. The CDR3 runs 15 residues. The V gene's germline CDR1 is SGHAT and CDR2 FQNNGV. The V segment lost 7 bases and the J segment 8 bases; nucleotides outside the gene matches: 9. CDR3 sequence: CASILTSGSKDEQFF. CDR3 bases: TGTGCCAGCATCCTGACTAGCGGGAGTAAAGATGAGCAGTTCTTC. Based on the CDR3 plus reference TRBV11-2 and TRBJ2-1, the full variable domain is EAGVAQSPRYKIIEKRQSVAFWCNPISGHATLYWYQQILGQGPKLLIQFQNNGVVDDSQLPKDRFSAERLKGVDSTLKIQPAKLEDSAVYLCASILTSGSKDEQFFGPGTRLTVL.

In DNA, the CDR3 is TGTGCCAGCAGCTTAGTAGGGGTTTACACTGAAGCTTTCTTT. Amino acid sequence: CASSLVGVYTEAFF. The V and J genes are TRBV13 and TRBJ1-1; weak D call: TRBD1 (5 bases). CDR1 is PRHDT, CDR2 FYEKMQ, per germline (reference sequence). CDR3 length equals 14 residues. V gave up 1 base and J gave up 3 bases, with 9 bases separating them.

CDR3 sequence (DNA): TGTGCCAGCAGCAAAATCGAAAATAGCAATCAGCCCCAGCATTTT. Protein product: CASSKIENSNQPQHF. The chain uses TRBV6-2 or TRBV6-3 and TRBJ1-5; unclear D gene. This CDR3 comprises 15 residues. V lost 6 bases and J 0 bases, leaving 12 bases between the germline ends. Germline CDR1 MNHEY, CDR2 SVGEGT.

This chain uses TRBV4-1 with TRBJ1-1; 8 positions match TRBD1. The CDR3 consists of 17 residues. V shed 1 base and J 7 bases; nucleotides not matched to a gene: 14. Germline CDR1 reads MGHRA; CDR2 reads YSYEKL. In DNA form, the CDR3 reads TGCGCCAGCAGCCAAGTATCCAGGGGGCTGCCCAGGAATGAAGCTTTCTTT. Translated: CASSQVSRGLPRNEAFF.

This chain joins TRBV10-1 and TRBJ2-2, with 7 bases matching TRBD2. V was pared by 9 bases and J by 7 bases, with 8 bases of the junction left unmatched. Germline V gene sequence: CDR1 WNHNN, CDR2 SYGVQD (reference sequence). CDR3 size: 13 residues. In nucleotides, the CDR3 is TGCGCCAGTAGAAGCGGGAAAAACGGGGAGCTGTTTTTT. It is translated as CASRSGKNGELFF.